A selection of T cell receptor beta chains follows, all from one sample in a study of human T cells and chemical hapten exposure. MiXCR, run by TCRdb on the RACE reads, gives a single entry per CDR3 protein. Of some 120,000 distinct CDR3 sequences in the sample, around an eighth were seen once. The sequences come from whole blood, collected in connection with sensitization to the hapten diphenylcyclopropenone (DPC). These receptors were taken from a woman aged 45-65 years with alopecia areata. Some clones in this sample may be carry-over from other donors' samples. Both conserved end residues are part of each CDR3. D genes are given only for firm matches. Where a row states a size, it is once, few, many or the class of an expanded clone; other rows omit it.

D gene	V gene	clone size	J gene	CDR3 DNA	CDR3 protein
-	TRBV20-1	many	TRBJ1-1	TGCAGTGCTAGTAGGCAGCTGAACACTGAAGCTTTCTTT	CSASRQLNTEAFF
-	TRBV28	-	TRBJ1-2	TGTGCCAGCAGTCGGGGAACTAACTATGGCTACACCTTC	CASSRGTNYGYTF
TRBD2	TRBV11-2	few	TRBJ2-7	TGTGCCAGCAGCTTTGGATTCCTAGCGGGGGGGCCCGGGAACGAGCAGTACTTC	CASSFGFLAGGPGNEQYF
-	TRBV20-1	many	TRBJ2-7	TGCAGTGCCACGTACAGGGAGGTGGGCTACGAGCAGTACTTC	CSATYREVGYEQYF
TRBD1	TRBV7-2	few	TRBJ1-1	TGTGCCAGCACCCCCCCTGCAGGGGGTGTTACTGAAGCTTTCTTT	CASTPPAGGVTEAFF
TRBD2	TRBV27	few	TRBJ2-6	TGTGCCAGCAGTTTCCGTCTCTTTCGGGGGGTCGGTGGGGCCAACGTCCTGACTTTC	CASSFRLFRGVGGANVLTF
TRBD1	TRBV7-9	few	TRBJ2-4	TGTGCCAGCAGCTCCGGGACAGAAAACATTCAGTACTTC	CASSSGTENIQYF
-	TRBV29-1	few	TRBJ2-3	TGCAGCGTGGGAGGGGGACAGACCACAGATACGCAGTATTTT	CSVGGGQTTDTQYF
-	TRBV12-3/TRBV12-4	few	TRBJ1-4	TGTGCCAGCAGTTTTCTTAGGGGGAGTAATGAAAAACTGTTTTTT	CASSFLRGSNEKLFF
-	TRBV14	-	TRBJ1-1	TGTGCCAGCAGCCACAGGGAAAACACTGAAGCTTTCTTT	CASSHRENTEAFF
-	TRBV6-2/TRBV6-3	many	TRBJ1-5	TGTGCCAGCACCGATCCGAATCAGCCCCAGCATTTT	CASTDPNQPQHF
-	TRBV7-6	-	TRBJ2-3	TGTGCCAGCAGTTTAGACCGCACAGATACGCAGTATTTT	CASSLDRTDTQYF
-	TRBV20-1	-	TRBJ1-1	TGCAGTGCTAGTCGTATCAGGGGCACTGAAGCTTTCTTT	CSASRIRGTEAFF
-	TRBV18	many	TRBJ1-5	TGTGCCAGCTCACCAAGTTCAGGGAACACGGGTTCAAATCAGCCCCAGCATTTT	CASSPSSGNTGSNQPQHF
TRBD1	TRBV10-1	-	TRBJ1-6	TGCGCCAGCAGTGAGTCGGGGACAGGGGCCTATCCCCTCCACTTT	CASSESGTGAYPLHF
-	TRBV20-1	few	TRBJ1-2	TGCAGTGCTAGAGATCGAGTATATGGCTACACCTTC	CSARDRVYGYTF
-	TRBV7-2	few	TRBJ2-4	TGTGCCAGCAGCCCAGAAGCAGGGGGGGCCAAAAACATTCAGTACTTC	CASSPEAGGAKNIQYF
TRBD1	TRBV28	few	TRBJ1-5	TGTGCCAGCAGTTCCGAGGGACAGGGGGGCAATCAGCCCCAGCATTTT	CASSSEGQGGNQPQHF
-	TRBV27	few	TRBJ1-1	TGTGCCATCCGACTGGGGGGAGAAGCTTTCTTT	CAIRLGGEAFF
TRBD1	TRBV28	many	TRBJ2-3	TGTGCCAGCAGTCTCCGGGACAGGTGGGCAGATACGCAGTATTTT	CASSLRDRWADTQYF
-	TRBV6-6	few	TRBJ1-2	TGTGCCAGCAGTTATGGGAACTATGGCTACACCTTC	CASSYGNYGYTF
TRBD1	TRBV6-5	many	TRBJ1-5	TGTGCCAGCAGGGGGAACAGGGGTTCTCAGCCCCAGCATTTT	CASRGNRGSQPQHF
-	TRBV28	many	TRBJ2-3	TGTGCCAGCAGTTTGGGAGGAACTGATACGCAGTATTTT	CASSLGGTDTQYF
TRBD1	TRBV5-1	few	TRBJ1-3	TGCGCCAGCAGCCCGGGACAGGTCGAAGACACCATATATTTT	CASSPGQVEDTIYF
TRBD1	TRBV28	few	TRBJ1-1	TGTGCCAGCAGTTTCTCCCAGCAGGGGGCTCGGGCTTTCTTT	CASSFSQQGARAFF
-	TRBV27	-	TRBJ1-6	TGTGCCAGCAGTTTATTGGCAGGGAGACATAATTCACCCCTCCACTTT	CASSLLAGRHNSPLHF
-	TRBV6-6	-	TRBJ1-1	TGTGCCAGCAGTTACAGTGGGGAGAGGGTTGAAGCTTTCTTT	CASSYSGERVEAFF
-	TRBV11-2	-	TRBJ1-3	TGTGCCAGCAGCCATACGCGCCCCTCTGGAAACACCATATATTTT	CASSHTRPSGNTIYF
-	TRBV28	few	TRBJ2-3	TGTGCCAGCAGTCCCCCTCCCACAGATACGCAGTATTTT	CASSPPPTDTQYF
-	TRBV7-6	many	TRBJ1-2	TGTGCCAGCAGCTTAGGCGAGGCGTACACCTTC	CASSLGEAYTF
-	TRBV24-1	few	TRBJ2-7	TGTGCCACCAGTGATTCCGGCAGAGGTAAATCCTACGAGCAGTACTTC	CATSDSGRGKSYEQYF
TRBD2	TRBV24-1	-	TRBJ2-3	TGTGCCACCAGTGATCGACGCTCCGGGACATCGGGACTAGCGGGAGTAGATACGCAGTATTTT	CATSDRRSGTSGLAGVDTQYF
TRBD2	TRBV28	few	TRBJ2-3	TGTGCCAGCAGTCCCGGGGGGGCTGGCACAGATACGCAGTATTTT	CASSPGGAGTDTQYF
-	TRBV28	-	TRBJ1-6	TGTGCCAGCAGTTTCGGCAGAAATAATTCACCCCTCCACTTT	CASSFGRNNSPLHF
-	TRBV7-8	few	TRBJ2-2	TGTGCCAGCCGCCGTGGGGTGAACACCGGGGAGCTGTTTTTT	CASRRGVNTGELFF
-	TRBV5-8	few	TRBJ2-7	TGTGCCAGCCTAGCGAGCTCCTACGAGCAGTACTTC	CASLASSYEQYF
-	TRBV7-2	once	TRBJ2-7	TGTGCCAGCAGCTTCGGACCGATTTCCTACGAGCAGTACTTC	CASSFGPISYEQYF
-	TRBV5-1	few	TRBJ1-6	TGCGCCAGCAGCAAACAGGGAGCGGATTCACCCCTCCACTTT	CASSKQGADSPLHF
-	TRBV7-9	-	TRBJ2-7	TGTGCCAGCAGCTTAGCGGGGCGGTACGAGCAGTACTTC	CASSLAGRYEQYF
-	TRBV7-9	-	TRBJ1-1	TGTGCCAGCAGCTTAGCCCACAACACTGAAGCTTTCTTT	CASSLAHNTEAFF
-	TRBV21-1	many	TRBJ2-3	TGTGCCAGCAGCAAAGTACAGGAGGGAGATACGCAGTATTTT	CASSKVQEGDTQYF